What follows are 13 T cell receptor beta chains derived from one specimen sequenced in a study of blood T cell repertoires in COVID-19. Clones were sequenced by immunoSEQ multiplex PCR, and TCRdb holds only the in-frame ones, with some missing. The table includes hundreds of thousands of clones, less than 90% detected once. Sequencing was performed on PBMCs or T cells enriched from blood (not recorded which). The receptors stem from a woman between 50 and 59 years old in a cohort exposed to, infected with or recovered from COVID-19 (not recorded which).

V gene TRBV2 combines with J gene TRBJ1-6, with D possibly TRBD1 on 5 matching bases. Trimming left V 2 bases short and J 10 bases short, with 9 bases between. Germline-derived CDR1 and CDR2 are SNHLY and FYNNEI. This CDR3 has 13 amino acids. CDR3 residues: CASSERGWSPLHF. Written as DNA, the CDR3 is TGTGCCAGCAGTGAAAGGGGATGGTCACCCCTCCACTTT. Complete variable domain (other parts from reference TRBV2 and TRBJ1-6): EPEVTQTPSHQVTQMGQEVILRCVPISNHLYFYWYRQILGQKVEFLVSFYNNEISEKSEIFDDQFSVERPDGSNFTLKIRSTKLEDSAMYFCASSERGWSPLHFGNGTRLTVT.

V gene TRBV18 combines with J gene TRBJ2-1; D gene uncertain. The CDR3 is made up of 15 amino acids. In germline, CDR1 is KGHSH, CDR2 LQKENI. V shed 3 bases and J shed 5 bases, with 14 bases lying between them. CDR3 sequence: CASSPARGPNNEQFF. The CDR3 nucleotides are TGTGCCAGCTCACCCGCTCGAGGTCCGAACAATGAGCAGTTCTTC. The variable domain in full, with the rest retrieved from reference TRBV18 and TRBJ2-1, is NAGVMQNPRHLVRRRGQEARLRCSPMKGHSHVYWYRQLPEEGLKFMVYLQKENIIDESGMPKERFSAEFPKEGPSILRIQQVVRGDSAAYFCASSPARGPNNEQFFGPGTRLTVL.

This clone came up a few times. V and J are TRBV18 and TRBJ1-5, with TRBD1 identical over 7 bases. CDR3 length: 17 residues. Unmatched junction bases numbered 11, after V lost 6 bases and J lost 0 bases. Germline V lookup: CDR1 KGHSH, CDR2 LQKENI. CDR3 DNA: TGTGCCAGCTCCACCAGAGGGGGCGAAGGTAGCAATCAGCCCCAGCATTTT. Its protein product is CASSTRGGEGSNQPQHF.

The J gene is TRBJ1-1, the V gene TRBV2, with D possibly matching TRBD1 (6 bases). This CDR3 spans 16 amino acids. The V gene's germline CDR1 is SNHLY and CDR2 FYNNEI. V dropped 6 bases and J dropped 6 bases, with 23 bases sitting between them. The CDR3 nucleotides are TGTGCCAGCAGCCAAACCCCTCCAGGGGAGGGGGCTGAAGCTTTCTTT. Protein sequence: CASSQTPPGEGAEAFF. Full variable domain (remainder filled in from reference TRBV2 and TRBJ1-1): EPEVTQTPSHQVTQMGQEVILRCVPISNHLYFYWYRQILGQKVEFLVSFYNNEISEKSEIFDDQFSVERPDGSNFTLKIRSTKLEDSAMYFCASSQTPPGEGAEAFFGQGTRLTVV.

The genes are TRBV24-1 and TRBJ1-4, with unresolved D. The CDR3 is 13 residues long. The V gene lost 11 bases and the J gene lost 0 bases, with 9 bases spanning the gap. The germline CDR1 and CDR2 sequences are KGHDR and SFDVKD. The CDR3 bases are TGTGCCAACAACAGTGCAACTAATGAAAAACTGTTTTTT. Its translation is CANNSATNEKLFF.

The rearrangement uses TRBV5-1 and TRBJ1-3; no reliable D call. Per germline, CDR1 SGHRS and CDR2 YFSETQ. V lost 7 bases and J lost 1, with 9 bases in between. The CDR3 is made up of 13 amino acids. The CDR3 DNA reads as TGCGCCAGCGGACGGGAGTCTGGAAACACCATATATTTT. Translated, it gives CASGRESGNTIYF. The full variable domain, with the rest looked up from reference TRBV5-1 and TRBJ1-3, is KAGVTQTPRYLIKTRGQQVTLSCSPISGHRSVSWYQQTPGQGLQFLFEYFSETQRNKGNFPGRFSGRQFSNSRSEMNVSTLELGDSALYLCASGRESGNTIYFGEGSWLTVV.

The chain carries TRBV4-1 and TRBJ1-2; tentatively, D is TRBD1 (6 bases). CDR3 size: 15 residues. The germline V and J ends were trimmed by 4 bases and 4 bases, with 16 bases remaining between them. Germline assignment: CDR1 MGHRA and CDR2 YSYEKL. The chain's CDR3 is CASSPGGGARYGYTF. The CDR3 DNA reads TGCGCCAGCAGCCCGGGCGGGGGGGCACGCTATGGCTACACCTTC.

The V and J genes are TRBV4-2 and TRBJ1-4, with TRBD1 identical over 9 bases. Germline loops: CDR1 LGHNA, CDR2 YNFKEQ. V shed 2 bases and J 2 bases; nucleotides not matched to a gene: 6. The CDR3 spans 17 residues. The chain's CDR3 is CASSQKQGAVTNEKLFF. The DNA of the CDR3 is TGTGCCAGCAGCCAAAAACAGGGGGCTGTCACTAATGAAAAACTGTTTTTT.

The CDR3 reads CASSLGGGTYNSPLHF. CDR3 DNA sequence: TGTGCCAGCAGCTTGGGTGGAGGAACCTATAATTCACCCCTCCACTTT. The rearrangement links TRBV5-4 to TRBJ1-6; unclear D gene. Germline assignment: CDR1 SGHNT and CDR2 YYREEE (reference sequence). V was cut by 0 bases and J by 2 bases, with 9 bases left in between. The CDR3 is 16 amino acids.

The CDR3: CASSVTSGGGNTGELFF. The CDR3 coding sequence is TGTGCCAGCAGCGTAACTAGCGGGGGCGGGAACACCGGGGAGCTGTTTTTT. This chain joins TRBV9 and TRBJ2-2; 11 nucleotides agree with TRBD2. Germline CDR1 and CDR2: SGDLS and YYNGEE. The CDR3 loop spans 17 amino acids. After removal of 1 base from V and 1 base from J, the junction contained 3 bases not matched to a gene.

V and J are TRBV7-8 and TRBJ1-1; maybe TRBD1 (5 bases). CDR1 is SGHVS, CDR2 FQNEAQ, per germline. V dropped 5 bases and J dropped 12 bases, with 19 bases sitting between them. The CDR3 consists of 13 residues. CDR3 bases: TGTGCCAGCAGCCGTGAGCGGGGCCAGTCTTCTTTCTTT. It specifies CASSRERGQSSFF.

V gene TRBV3-1 (or the pseudogene TRBV3-2) combines with J gene TRBJ2-7, with 10 bases lining up with TRBD2. The V gene end was trimmed by 8 bases and the J gene end by 3 bases; junction bases not matched to a gene: 4. The CDR3 is 13 amino acids. CDR1 is LGHDT, CDR2 YNNKEL, per germline (reference sequence). CDR3 sequence: CASGSSGGYEQYF. The DNA for the CDR3 is TGTGCCAGCGGATCTAGCGGGGGCTACGAGCAGTACTTC.

CDR3 coding DNA: TGTGCCAGCGCAGTCAGGGACTACGAGCAGTACTTC. Amino acids: CASAVRDYEQYF. V is TRBV6-5 and J is TRBJ2-7, with a weak D call TRBD1 (5 bases). CDR1 MNHEY and CDR2 SVGAGI come from the germline V gene. The CDR3 has 12 amino acids. The V gene lost 8 bases and the J gene lost 3 bases, with 11 bases spanning the gap.